Listed below are T cell receptor beta chains from one sample, sequenced in a study of T cell responses to AZD1222 COVID-19 vaccine. Method: immunoSEQ multiplex PCR; TCRdb's copy keeps in-frame clones and lacks some. The repertoire holds 82,000 or so clones, with 90% as singletons. Sample: peripheral blood, taken on day 0 of AZD1222 vaccination. Source of these receptors: an adult in good health. Both conserved end residues are part of each CDR3. The order of the fields is J gene, D gene, clone size, V gene, CDR3 protein, CDR3 DNA. A D gene is named only where the DNA matches it firmly. Rows give clone size only sometimes, using once, few, many, or a class for an expanded clone.

TRBJ2-7 TRBD1 - TRBV10-3 CAISTGQGGEQYF TGTGCCATCAGTACCGGACAGGGTGGCGAGCAGTACTTC
TRBJ1-1 TRBD1 - TRBV28 CASSRDRENTEAFF TGTGCCAGCAGTCGCGACAGGGAGAACACTGAAGCTTTCTTT
TRBJ2-7 TRBD1 - TRBV28 CASSFPGTGAYEQYF TGTGCCAGCAGTTTTCCCGGGACAGGGGCCTACGAGCAGTACTTC
TRBJ1-2 - - TRBV5-5 CASSLGGESWYGYTF TGTGCCAGCAGCTTGGGTGGGGAGTCATGGTATGGCTACACCTTC
TRBJ1-2 TRBD1 - TRBV9 CASSVAGQGSNYGYTF TGTGCCAGCAGCGTAGCTGGACAGGGCAGCAACTATGGCTACACCTTC
TRBJ2-1 TRBD2 - TRBV4-1 CASSQLAGGYNEQFF TGCGCCAGCAGCCAACTAGCGGGGGGCTACAATGAGCAGTTCTTC
TRBJ2-7 - - TRBV6-2/TRBV6-3 CASSDYYEQYF TGTGCCAGTAGCGACTACTACGAGCAGTACTTC
TRBJ2-7 - - TRBV19 CARGSCEQYF TGTGCCAGGGGGTCCTGCGAGCAGTACTTC
TRBJ2-1 - - TRBV4-2 CASSQDWERNEQFF TGTGCCAGCAGCCAAGATTGGGAAAGGAATGAGCAGTTCTTC
TRBJ2-3 - - TRBV9 CASSPSTASHTDTQYF TGTGCCAGCAGCCCCTCGACAGCGAGCCACACAGATACGCAGTATTTT
TRBJ1-1 - - TRBV3-1/TRBV3-2 CASSSGTENTEAFF TGTGCCAGCAGCTCCGGGACGGAGAACACTGAAGCTTTCTTT
TRBJ1-5 - - TRBV28 CASTLGGPAGPQHF TGTGCCAGCACCTTGGGGGGGCCAGCGGGGCCCCAGCATTTT
TRBJ1-1 - - TRBV6-5 CASSPPGSANTEAFF TGTGCCAGCAGTCCGCCAGGGTCAGCGAACACTGAAGCTTTCTTT
TRBJ2-5 - few TRBV11-2 CASSLDGAAQETQYF TGTGCCAGCAGCTTAGATGGGGCAGCACAAGAGACCCAGTACTTC
TRBJ2-5 - - TRBV2 CASIPSRGQETQYF TGTGCCAGCATCCCAAGCCGGGGCCAAGAGACCCAGTACTTC
TRBJ1-1 TRBD1 once TRBV18 CASSPAGTGVAEAFF TGTGCCAGCTCACCCGCCGGGACAGGGGTCGCTGAAGCTTTCTTT
TRBJ1-2 TRBD1 - TRBV5-1 CASSLDRQGISYGYTF TGCGCCAGCAGCTTGGACCGACAGGGGATTAGCTATGGCTACACCTTC
TRBJ2-5 TRBD1 - TRBV3-1/TRBV3-2 CASSPGQLVQETQYF TGTGCCAGCAGCCCGGGACAGTTGGTTCAAGAGACCCAGTACTTC
TRBJ2-7 TRBD2 - TRBV27 CASSNGGTSYEQYF TGTGCCAGCAGTAACGGGGGGACCTCCTACGAGCAGTACTTC
TRBJ1-6 - - TRBV9 CASSVEGSYNSPLHF TGTGCCAGCAGCGTAGAAGGGTCCTATAATTCACCCCTCCACTTT
TRBJ1-1 TRBD1 - TRBV30 CAWILTGRLNTEAFF TGTGCCTGGATTTTGACAGGGAGGCTGAACACTGAAGCTTTCTTT
TRBJ1-2 TRBD1 once TRBV7-8 CASSSDRVGYTF TGTGCCAGCAGCTCGGACAGGGTTGGCTACACCTTC
TRBJ1-5 - - TRBV27 CASKSMGRDQPQHF TGTGCCAGCAAGAGCATGGGTAGGGATCAGCCCCAGCATTTT
TRBJ1-1 - - TRBV9 CASSVAGPNTEAFF TGTGCCAGCAGCGTAGCCGGGCCCAACACTGAAGCTTTCTTT
TRBJ1-1 TRBD1 - TRBV10-2 CASSESLTQGGTEAFF TGCGCCAGCAGTGAGTCCTTGACGCAGGGGGGTACTGAAGCTTTCTTT
TRBJ2-1 - - TRBV6-1 CASSEVGGPSYNEQFF TGTGCCAGCAGTGAAGTCGGGGGGCCGTCGTACAATGAGCAGTTCTTC
TRBJ1-2 TRBD1 - TRBV9 CASTTLQGAGGYTF TGTGCCAGCACCACATTACAGGGGGCAGGCGGCTACACCTTC
TRBJ2-2 TRBD1 - TRBV28 CASREGQGALFF TGTGCCAGCAGGGAAGGACAGGGGGCACTGTTTTTT
TRBJ2-5 - - TRBV18 CASSPGWGRQETQYF TGTGCCAGCTCTCCTGGATGGGGAAGGCAAGAGACCCAGTACTTC
TRBJ2-7 TRBD1 once TRBV28 CASSSPGTGGASYEQYF TGTGCCAGCAGCAGCCCCGGGACAGGGGGTGCCTCCTACGAGCAGTACTTC
TRBJ1-3 TRBD1 once TRBV7-2 CASSLDRVAGNTIYF TGTGCCAGCAGCTTGGACAGGGTAGCTGGAAACACCATATATTTT
TRBJ1-1 - - TRBV9 CASSVLQATEAFF TGTGCCAGCAGCGTTTTACAGGCCACTGAAGCTTTCTTT
TRBJ2-1 - once TRBV6-4 CASRRDDGFGEQFF TGTGCCAGCCGGCGGGACGACGGTTTCGGTGAGCAGTTCTTC
TRBJ2-7 TRBD1 - TRBV7-2 CASSPDRGRSEQYF TGTGCCAGCAGCCCTGACAGGGGGCGTAGCGAGCAGTACTTC
TRBJ2-7 TRBD2 - TRBV7-2 CASSLLAGGPNSYEQYF TGTGCCAGCAGCTTACTAGCGGGGGGTCCAAACTCCTACGAGCAGTACTTC
TRBJ2-2 - - TRBV7-9 CASSPRDIGAGELFF TGTGCCAGCAGCCCTAGGGACATCGGGGCCGGGGAGCTGTTTTTT
TRBJ1-3 - few TRBV27 CASSLLSSPGGPGNTIYF TGTGCCAGCAGTTTATTATCGAGTCCCGGGGGGCCTGGAAACACCATATATTTT
TRBJ1-1 - - TRBV7-2 CASSLQGTAITEAFF TGTGCCAGCAGCTTACAGGGAACTGCTATCACTGAAGCTTTCTTT
TRBJ1-5 - - TRBV5-5 CASSLDVRALAQHF TGTGCCAGCAGCTTGGACGTACGGGCACTGGCCCAGCATTTT
TRBJ1-1 - - TRBV29-1 CSVHLRNTEAFF TGCAGCGTTCACCTGAGGAACACTGAAGCTTTCTTT
TRBJ1-1 - - TRBV6-5 CASISPRGGEAFF TGTGCCAGCATCAGTCCTCGAGGCGGCGAAGCTTTCTTT
TRBJ2-2 - - TRBV5-4 CASSLGGATGELFF TGTGCCAGCAGCTTGGGGGGGGCCACCGGGGAGCTGTTTTTT
TRBJ2-1 TRBD1 - TRBV5-1 CASSWDRTNEQFF TGCGCCAGCAGCTGGGACAGGACCAATGAGCAGTTCTTC
TRBJ2-3 - - TRBV18 CASSPLTTDTQYF TGTGCCAGCTCACCACTTACTACAGATACGCAGTATTTT
TRBJ1-1 - - TRBV7-2 CASSSPRNTEAFF TGTGCCAGCAGCTCCCCCCGAAACACTGAAGCTTTCTTT
TRBJ1-5 - - TRBV19 CASTEPGRPGNQPQHF TGTGCCAGTACCGAACCGGGTCGACCTGGCAATCAGCCCCAGCATTTT
TRBJ2-7 TRBD1 - TRBV6-6 CASSYTGGVVYEQYF TGTGCCAGCAGTTACACAGGGGGCGTAGTATACGAGCAGTACTTC
TRBJ2-5 - - TRBV5-1 CASSTGGGRETQYF TGCGCCAGCAGCACTGGCGGGGGCCGGGAGACCCAGTACTTC
TRBJ2-5 - - TRBV5-6 CASSLYGGETQYF TGTGCCAGCAGCTTGTATGGTGGGGAGACCCAGTACTTC
TRBJ1-6 - few TRBV30 CAWSVGVINSPLHF TGTGCCTGGAGTGTAGGCGTTATTAATTCACCCCTCCACTTT
TRBJ2-2 - - TRBV9 CASSVRRTDANTGELFF TGTGCCAGCAGCGTACGGAGGACAGACGCGAACACCGGGGAGCTGTTTTTT
TRBJ1-1 - - TRBV29-1 CSVVLWTEAFF TGCAGCGTTGTTCTATGGACTGAAGCTTTCTTT